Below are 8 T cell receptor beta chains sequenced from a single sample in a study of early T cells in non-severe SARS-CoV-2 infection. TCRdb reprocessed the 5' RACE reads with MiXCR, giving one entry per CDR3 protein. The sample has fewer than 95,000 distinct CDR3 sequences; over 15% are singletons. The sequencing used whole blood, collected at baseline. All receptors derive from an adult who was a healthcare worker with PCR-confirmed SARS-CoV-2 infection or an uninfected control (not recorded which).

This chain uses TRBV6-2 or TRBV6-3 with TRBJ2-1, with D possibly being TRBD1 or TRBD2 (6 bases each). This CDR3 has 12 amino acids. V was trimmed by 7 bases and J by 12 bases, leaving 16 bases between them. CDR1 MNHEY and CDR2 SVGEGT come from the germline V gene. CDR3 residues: CASTLRGGGQFF. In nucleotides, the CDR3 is TGTGCCAGCACCCTCCGAGGGGGAGGGCAGTTCTTC.

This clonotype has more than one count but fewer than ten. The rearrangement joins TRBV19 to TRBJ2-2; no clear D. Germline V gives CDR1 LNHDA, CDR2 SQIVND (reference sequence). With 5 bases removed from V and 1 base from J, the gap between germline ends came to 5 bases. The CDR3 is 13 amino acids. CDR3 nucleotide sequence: TGTGCCAGTAGTGCACTGAACACCGGGGAGCTGTTTTTT. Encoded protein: CASSALNTGELFF.

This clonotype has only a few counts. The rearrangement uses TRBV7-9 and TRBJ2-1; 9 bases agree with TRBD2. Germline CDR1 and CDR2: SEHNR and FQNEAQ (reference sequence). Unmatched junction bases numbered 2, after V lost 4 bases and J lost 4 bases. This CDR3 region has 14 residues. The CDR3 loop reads CASSSSGAYNEQFF. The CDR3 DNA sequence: TGTGCCAGCAGCTCTAGCGGGGCTTACAATGAGCAGTTCTTC.

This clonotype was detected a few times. The CDR3 DNA sequence: TGTGCCAGCTCACGACGACAGCCCTACGAGCAGTACTTC. This gives the protein CASSRRQPYEQYF. The chain joins TRBV18 to TRBJ2-7; a weak D match, TRBD1 (5 bases). Germline CDR1 KGHSH, CDR2 LQKENI. V lost 4 bases, J lost 2 bases, and 9 bases lay in between. This CDR3 has 13 residues.

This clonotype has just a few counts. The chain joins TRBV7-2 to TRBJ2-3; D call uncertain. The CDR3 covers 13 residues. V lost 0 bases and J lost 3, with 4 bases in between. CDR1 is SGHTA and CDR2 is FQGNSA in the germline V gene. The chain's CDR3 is CASSLAFTDTQYF. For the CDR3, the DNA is TGTGCCAGCAGCTTAGCGTTTACAGATACGCAGTATTTT.

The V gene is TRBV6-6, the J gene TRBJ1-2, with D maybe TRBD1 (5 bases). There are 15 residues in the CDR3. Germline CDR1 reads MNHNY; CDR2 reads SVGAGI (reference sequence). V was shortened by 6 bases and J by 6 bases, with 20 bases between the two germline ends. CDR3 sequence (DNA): TGTGCCAGCAGAGTGAGAGGGGAACCGTCGAATGGCTACACCTTC. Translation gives CASRVRGEPSNGYTF.

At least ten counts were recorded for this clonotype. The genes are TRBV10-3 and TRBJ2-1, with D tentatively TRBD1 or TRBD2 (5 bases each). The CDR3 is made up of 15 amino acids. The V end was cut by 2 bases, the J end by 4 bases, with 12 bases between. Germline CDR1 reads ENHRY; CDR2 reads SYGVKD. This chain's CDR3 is CAISEVGTVYNEQFF. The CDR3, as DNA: TGTGCCATCAGTGAGGTGGGGACGGTATACAATGAGCAGTTCTTC.

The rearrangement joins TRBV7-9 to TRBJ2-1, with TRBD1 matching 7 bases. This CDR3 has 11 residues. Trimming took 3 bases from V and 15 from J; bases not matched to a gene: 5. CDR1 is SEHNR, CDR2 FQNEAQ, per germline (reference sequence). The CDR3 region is CASSFRDRMFF. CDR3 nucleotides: TGTGCCAGCAGCTTCCGGGACAGAATGTTCTTC. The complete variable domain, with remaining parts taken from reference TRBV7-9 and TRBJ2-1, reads DTGVSQNPRHKITKRGQNVTFRCDPISEHNRLYWYRQTLGQGPEFLTYFQNEAQLEKSRLLSDRFSAERPKGSFSTLEIQRTEQGDSAMYLCASSFRDRMFFGPGTRLTVL.